This T cell receptor (beta chain) was captured in a study of PD-1 blockade in classical Hodgkin lymphoma. Only in-frame clones appear in the TCRdb table, and some are missing; sequencing was by immunoSEQ multiplex PCR. The top ten hold about a tenth of the sample, which has tens of thousands of clones, more than 70% seen once. Per the germline V gene, CDR1 is SGHTA and CDR2 is FQGNSA. The CDR3 contains 13 residues. V lost 5 bases and J 7 bases, leaving 12 bases between the germline ends. The time point was: cycle 4 day 1 (C4D1), after about 6 weeks of nivolumab. Each patient's relapse followed autologous stem cell transplantation, and brentuximab vedotin exposure varied.

The source of this sequence is a human donor with classical Hodgkin lymphoma. The starting material was peripheral blood mononuclear cells (PBMCs), obtained before the fourth cycle of nivolumab. The V call is TRBV7-2, the J call TRBJ2-1; tentative D call: TRBD1 (6 bases). CDR3 sequence reads: CASSKNRENEQFF. CDR3 DNA: TGTGCCAGCAGCAAAAACAGGGAGAATGAGCAGTTCTTC.